The 25 T cell receptor beta chains listed next were all sequenced from one sample in a study of shared clonotypes between healthy human individuals (dated by TCRdb to 2018 to 2020). The library was generated by the immunoSEQ multiplex PCR assay. The table comes from immuneACCESS by way of TCRdb, which keeps in-frame sequences with V and J called. Part of the clones is missing from these tables; in studies checked, under half for an unresolved V gene and the rest for unknown reasons. Present in this sample are about 2 million clones, 90% to 95% of which were seen just once. Jointly, the top ten make up 0.1% to 0.15% of the sample. Sequencing was done on a sample of naive CD4+ T cells sorted from blood. According to the study, the label for this sample's cell subset or site signals: CD45RA+ positively selected. The origin of the receptors is a man in his late teens or twenties in good health.

On this clone: A read error may produce the germline difference seen at one junction end. The chain combines TRBV20-1 with TRBJ1-4; tentatively, D is TRBD1 (5 bases). The CDR3 covers 11 residues. Germline assignment: CDR1 DFQATT and CDR2 SNEGSKA (reference sequence). The CDR3 DNA sequence: TGCAGTGCTAGAGATGGAGGGACTTCGCTTTTT. As protein: CSARDGGTSLF.

The rearrangement uses TRBV6-5 and TRBJ2-1, with a tentative D call TRBD2 (6 bases). This CDR3 region has 15 residues. V was pared by 2 bases and J by 7 bases, with 15 bases between. Germline CDR1 reads MNHEY; CDR2 reads SVGAGI. Here the CDR3 reads CASSYARAGSNEQFF. Written as DNA, the CDR3 is TGTGCCAGCAGTTACGCCAGGGCCGGGAGTAATGAGCAGTTCTTC.

The table lists this clone with a few counts. A read error may be the cause here, since a much bigger clone is one base away. The same CDR3 also results from other DNA sequences found in this sample. This chain links TRBV7-3 with TRBJ1-1, with D tentatively TRBD1 (6 bases). Trimming left V 3 bases short and J 1 base short, with 6 bases between. The CDR3 sequence is 13 residues long. Germline CDR1 reads SGHTA; CDR2 reads FQGTGA. CDR3 sequence reads: CASSLTGNTEAFF. CDR3 in DNA: TGTGCCAGCAGCTTGACAGGGAACACTGAAGCTTTCTTT.

The chain employs TRBV11-2 and TRBJ1-1, with no clear D. Germline loops: CDR1 SGHAT, CDR2 FQNNGV. The CDR3 length is 15 residues. V was pared by 4 bases and J by 2 bases, with 14 bases between. CDR3 nucleotide sequence: TGTGCCAGCAGCTCCACTCGGGGAGGTAACACTGAAGCTTTCTTT. This sequence encodes CASSSTRGGNTEAFF.

J is TRBJ2-3 and V is TRBV2; TRBD2 matches 9 bases. This CDR3 is 16 amino acids long. CDR1 is SNHLY and CDR2 is FYNNEI in the germline V gene. V was clipped by 3 bases and J by 1 base; unmatched bases: 5. CDR3 amino acids: CASSDPSGKGTDTQYF. The CDR3 DNA reads TGTGCCAGCAGTGATCCTAGCGGGAAAGGCACAGATACGCAGTATTTT.

In regard to this clone: The sample carries other DNA sequences with the same CDR3. This chain connects TRBV18 to TRBJ2-5; TRBD1 or TRBD2 may be the D gene (5 bases each). The CDR3 consists of 13 residues. Germline CDR1 reads KGHSH; CDR2 reads LQKENI. V lost 5 bases, J lost 1 base, and 8 bases lay in between. The CDR3 DNA sequence: TGTGCCAGCTCATCAGGGAGCCAAGAGACCCAGTACTTC. It codes for CASSSGSQETQYF.

The CDR3 nucleotides read TGTGCCAGCAGTATAACGGGCGCCTACGAGCAGTACTTC. Translation gives CASSITGAYEQYF. This chain connects TRBV25-1 to TRBJ2-7; D gene uncertain. The germline V gene encodes CDR1 MGHDK and CDR2 SYGVNS. Deletions cut 5 bases from V and 2 bases from J, with 10 bases between. This CDR3 spans 13 amino acids.

V is TRBV2 and J is TRBJ2-4, with 9 bases matching TRBD1. V was clipped by 6 bases and J by 6 bases; unmatched bases: 9. Germline values: CDR1 SNHLY, CDR2 FYNNEI. This CDR3 comprises 15 residues. CDR3 bases: TGTGCCAGCAGCCAACAGGGGGCGTGGGGAAACATTCAGTACTTC. This codes for CASSQQGAWGNIQYF.

This chain links TRBV12-5 with TRBJ1-1; unclear D gene. V lost 0 bases and J lost 4, with 6 bases in between. The CDR3 contains 13 residues. CDR1 LGHNT and CDR2 FRNRAP come from the germline V gene. For the CDR3, the DNA is TGTGCTAGTGGTTTGGTGGGGTTCACTGAAGCTTTCTTT. This translates into CASGLVGFTEAFF.

The chain joins TRBV6-1 to TRBJ1-2, with D unclear. The CDR3 totals 12 residues. V lost 6 bases and J 5 bases, leaving 10 bases between the germline ends. Germline CDR1 is MNHNS and CDR2 is SASEGT. The DNA of the CDR3 is TGTGCCAGCAGCCTCGCAGAGTATGGCTACACCTTC. Its protein is CASSLAEYGYTF.

To note about this clone: The same CDR3 is also encoded by other DNA sequences in this sample. The chain carries TRBV7-9 and TRBJ1-5; D not resolved. The CDR3 totals 13 residues. Per the germline V gene, CDR1 is SEHNR and CDR2 is FQNEAQ (reference sequence). V was trimmed by 2 bases and J by 1 base, leaving 3 bases between them. CDR3 amino acids: CASSLSSNQPQHF. The CDR3 region has the DNA TGTGCCAGCAGCTTATCCAGCAATCAGCCCCAGCATTTT.

Comments on this clone: A much larger clone differs by one base, so this may be a read error. Additional DNA sequences in this sample encode the identical CDR3. The genes are TRBV10-3 and TRBJ2-7; D not resolved. Germline V CDR1 and CDR2: ENHRY, SYGVKD. V was trimmed by 0 bases and J by 4 bases, leaving 4 bases between them. The CDR3 is made up of 12 amino acids. The CDR3 bases are TGTGCCATCAGTGAGTCGACTTACGAGCAGTACTTC. Its protein is CAISESTYEQYF.

The chain has TRBV7-9 and TRBJ2-1; TRBD2 matches at 9 bases. The germline V gene encodes CDR1 SEHNR and CDR2 FQNEAQ (reference sequence). Trimming at V came to 1 base and at J to 4 bases, leaving 2 bases not matched to a gene. This CDR3 has 15 residues. CDR3 residues: CASSLGTSEYNEQFF. The CDR3 nucleotides read TGTGCCAGCAGCTTAGGGACTAGCGAGTACAATGAGCAGTTCTTC.

Worth noting for this clone: This same CDR3 is encoded by further DNA sequences in the sample. The CDR3, as DNA: TGTGCCAGCTCACCCGGGCAGACCAACACTGAAGCTTTCTTT. Its translation is CASSPGQTNTEAFF. J is TRBJ1-1 and V is TRBV18; no definite D call. This CDR3 region has 14 residues. V was trimmed by 3 bases and J by 2 bases, leaving 10 bases between them. The V gene's germline CDR1 is KGHSH and CDR2 LQKENI.

The chain has TRBV29-1 and TRBJ2-3; D gene uncertain. V was cut by 0 bases and J by 7 bases, with 8 bases left in between. CDR1 and CDR2 from the germline V gene are SQVTM and ANQGSEA. The CDR3 loop spans 12 amino acids. The CDR3 DNA reads as TGCAGCGTTGAAGATCCGGTTTATACGCAGTATTTT. It codes for CSVEDPVYTQYF.

The chain uses TRBV18 and TRBJ1-3; TRBD1 agrees at 7 bases. Germline CDR1 reads KGHSH; CDR2 reads LQKENI. The length of the CDR3 is 17 residues. V shed 5 bases and J 2 bases; nucleotides not matched to a gene: 12. The CDR3 DNA reads as TGTGCCAGCTCAGTCGAGTCGACAGGGCTAACTGGAAACACCATATATTTT. It codes for CASSVESTGLTGNTIYF.

This clone was seen more than once but under ten times. V is TRBV7-6 and J is TRBJ1-6; D not certain. Trimming removed 1 base at V and 6 bases at J, with 10 bases between. CDR1 and CDR2 from the germline V gene are SGHVS and FNYEAQ. The CDR3 has 15 residues. CDR3 region: CASSLEAATNSPLHF. The CDR3, as DNA: TGTGCCAGCAGCTTAGAGGCTGCCACTAATTCACCCCTCCACTTT.

The CDR3 loop reads CASSPQDSWTEAFF. In DNA form, the CDR3 reads TGTGCCAGCTCACCACAGGACAGTTGGACTGAAGCTTTCTTT. This chain joins TRBV18 and TRBJ1-1; weak D call: TRBD1 (6 bases). The V end was cut by 1 base, the J end by 5 bases, with 11 bases between. From germline, CDR1 is KGHSH and CDR2 LQKENI. The CDR3 is made up of 14 amino acids.

The rearrangement uses TRBV15 and TRBJ1-3; D is unclear. CDR3 length equals 18 residues. V was shortened by 4 bases and J by 0 bases, with 19 bases between the two germline ends. Germline V gives CDR1 LNHNV, CDR2 YYDKDF (reference sequence). CDR3 DNA: TGTGCCACCAGCATCCTCTCCAACCCCAGGAGCTCTGGAAACACCATATATTTT. Translation: CATSILSNPRSSGNTIYF. Based on the CDR3 plus reference TRBV15 and TRBJ1-3, the full variable domain is DAMVIQNPRYQVTQFGKPVTLSCSQTLNHNVMYWYQQKSSQAPKLLFHYYDKDFNNEADTPDNFQSRRPNTSFCFLDIRSPGLGDTAMYLCATSILSNPRSSGNTIYFGEGSWLTVV.

The sample holds one count of this clone. J is TRBJ1-2 and V is TRBV27; tentatively, D is TRBD1 (5 bases). CDR1 and CDR2 (germline): MNHEY, SMNVEV (reference sequence). The CDR3 is 13 amino acids. The germline V and J ends were trimmed by 0 bases and 5 bases, with 7 bases remaining between them. DNA of the CDR3: TGTGCCAGCAGTTTATCGGCAGGGTATGGCTACACCTTC. It is translated as CASSLSAGYGYTF.

The V and J genes are TRBV2 and TRBJ2-2; D may correspond to TRBD1 or TRBD2 (6 bases each). Per the germline V gene, CDR1 is SNHLY and CDR2 is FYNNEI. The CDR3 covers 16 residues. V shed 2 bases and J shed 2 bases, with 12 bases lying between them. This CDR3 reads CASSEWGALNTGELFF. The CDR3 DNA is TGTGCCAGCAGTGAATGGGGGGCACTAAACACCGGGGAGCTGTTTTTT.

The J gene is TRBJ2-1, the V gene TRBV7-2; D tentatively fits TRBD1 or TRBD2 (6 bases each). Trimming shortened V by 9 bases and J by 7 bases, and 19 bases separated the two germline ends. The CDR3 loop spans 14 amino acids. Germline V gene lookup returns CDR1 SGHTA and CDR2 FQGNSA. CDR3 residues: CASIGGGSKNEQFF. CDR3 nucleotide sequence: TGTGCCAGTATAGGGGGAGGCTCAAAAAATGAGCAGTTCTTC.

The rearrangement joins TRBV19 to TRBJ2-7; possibly TRBD1 for D (6 bases). The CDR3 is made up of 15 amino acids. Per germline, CDR1 LNHDA and CDR2 SQIVND (reference sequence). V was shortened by 3 bases and J by 3 bases, with 15 bases between the two germline ends. CDR3 protein: CASSISGAGIYEQYF. The CDR3 DNA is TGTGCCAGTAGTATTTCAGGGGCTGGTATCTACGAGCAGTACTTC.

The chain recombines TRBV7-2 with TRBJ1-2; D gene ambiguous. CDR1 SGHTA and CDR2 FQGNSA come from the germline V gene. The V gene lost 1 base and the J gene lost 0 bases, with 6 bases spanning the gap. This CDR3 is 14 amino acids long. CDR3 amino acids: CASSLVMANYGYTF. In DNA, the CDR3 is TGTGCCAGCAGCTTAGTAATGGCTAACTATGGCTACACCTTC.

The V and J genes are TRBV5-1 and TRBJ2-7; the D call may be TRBD1 or TRBD2 (5 bases each). Trimming removed 2 bases from V and 3 bases from J, with 15 bases in between. This CDR3 is 15 amino acids long. CDR1 SGHRS and CDR2 YFSETQ come from the germline V gene. The CDR3 protein is CASSFWGYQRYEQYF. Here the CDR3 DNA reads TGCGCCAGCAGCTTCTGGGGGTATCAACGCTACGAGCAGTACTTC. The full variable domain, its missing parts supplied by reference TRBV5-1 and TRBJ2-7, is KAGVTQTPRYLIKTRGQQVTLSCSPISGHRSVSWYQQTPGQGLQFLFEYFSETQRNKGNFPGRFSGRQFSNSRSEMNVSTLELGDSALYLCASSFWGYQRYEQYFGPGTRLTVT.